A single sample is the source of the 24 T cell receptor beta chains below, sequenced in a study of blood T cells in healthy people across ages. Primers used in a second PCR of roughly 7 to 12 cycles were a sample-barcoded 5' primer and a J-beta primer mix. Each CDR3 protein is one row after TCRdb ran MiXCR on the 5' RACE reads. The table includes 550,000 to 800,000 distinct CDR3 sequences, approximately 31% detected once. Input material: blood. These receptors were obtained from a woman older than 75 in good health.

This clonotype was counted at least ten times. The chain uses TRBV20-1 and TRBJ2-5, with a possible D match to TRBD2 (7 bases). Trimming stripped 6 bases from V and 4 bases from J, with 21 bases between. The germline V gene encodes CDR1 DFQATT and CDR2 SNEGSKA (reference sequence). The CDR3 is made up of 15 amino acids. The CDR3 DNA sequence: TGCAGTGCCGCCAGGGGTGATAGCGGGTTAGAGACCCAGTACTTC. Protein sequence: CSAARGDSGLETQYF.

As for this clonotype: This clone may be a read error of a much larger clone one base away. J is TRBJ2-1 and V is TRBV30; D gene ambiguous. The CDR3 totals 11 residues. Germline assignment: CDR1 GTSNPN and CDR2 SVGIG (reference sequence). V lost 1 base, J lost 8 bases, and 6 bases lay in between. The CDR3 DNA is TGTGCCTGGAGTGGCGGCTATGAGCAGTTCTTC. Its protein is CAWSGGYEQFF. Together with reference TRBV30 and TRBJ2-1, the CDR3 gives the full variable domain: SQTIHQWPATLVQPVGSPLSLECTVEGTSNPNLYWYRQAAGRGLQLLFYSVGIGQISSEVPQNLSASRPQDRQFILSSKKLLLSDSGFYLCAWSGGYEQFFGPGTRLTVL.

Points on this clonotype: This may be a read error: a much more frequent sequence differs by one nucleotide. CDR3 coding DNA: TGCGCCAGCAGCTTGGGGGCAGGGGCGCTCTCTGGGGCCAACGTCCGGACTTTC. It is translated as CASSLGAGALSGANVRTF. The rearrangement links TRBV5-1 to TRBJ2-6, with a possible D match to TRBD1 (6 bases). The CDR3 has 18 amino acids. Germline CDR1 reads SGHRS; CDR2 reads YFSETQ.

This clonotype was counted many times. The chain couples TRBV5-4 to TRBJ2-5, with D uncertain. V lost 5 bases to trimming and J lost 5 bases, with 13 bases between them. CDR3 size: 13 residues. Germline V CDR1 and CDR2: SGHNT, YYREEE (reference sequence). The CDR3 DNA sequence: TGTGCCAGCAGTTTAGCCCCCAGGGAGACCCAGTACTTC. As protein: CASSLAPRETQYF.

The CDR3 loop reads CASSAAGTSGSRPYNEQFF. Here the CDR3 DNA reads TGTGCCAGCAGCGCAGCCGGGACTAGCGGGAGTCGACCCTACAATGAGCAGTTCTTC. V is TRBV7-9 and J is TRBJ2-1, with 14 bases that match TRBD2. Unmatched junction bases numbered 11, after V lost 5 bases and J lost 2 bases. Germline loops: CDR1 SEHNR, CDR2 FQNEAQ (reference sequence). CDR3 length: 19 residues.

The chain is built from TRBV7-2 and TRBJ2-1, with 8 bases identical to TRBD2. The CDR3 has 17 amino acids. The germline V gene has CDR1 SGHTA and CDR2 FQGNSA. With V trimmed by 1 base and J by 7 bases, 12 bases remained unmatched. The CDR3 spells CASSLGLAGGGRNEQFF. CDR3 DNA: TGTGCCAGCAGCTTAGGACTAGCCGGGGGGGGCCGGAATGAGCAGTTCTTC.

J is TRBJ1-2 and V is TRBV15, with TRBD1 as a possible D gene (5 bases). Germline CDR1 LNHNV, CDR2 YYDKDF (reference sequence). The CDR3 totals 13 residues. Trimming shortened V by 0 bases and J by 5 bases, and 7 bases separated the two germline ends. CDR3 sequence (DNA): TGTGCCACCAGCAGAGATGGGGGTTATGGCTACACCTTC. It specifies CATSRDGGYGYTF.

This clonotype was observed many times. The rearrangement uses TRBV28 and TRBJ2-3; D is perhaps TRBD2 (5 bases). V was clipped by 7 bases and J by 0 bases, with 11 bases between them. Germline CDR1 and CDR2: MDHEN and SYDVKM. CDR3 length: 14 amino acids. The DNA of the CDR3 is TGTGCCAGCATGGCGACGGGGAGCACAGATACGCAGTATTTT. As protein: CASMATGSTDTQYF.

This clonotype was recorded at least ten times. The V call is TRBV18, the J call TRBJ2-5; D is uncertain. Deletions cut 3 bases from V and 5 bases from J, with 10 bases between. The germline gives CDR1 KGHSH, CDR2 LQKENI. This CDR3 region has 13 residues. The CDR3 bases are TGTGCCAGCTCACCCGGCGGCTCGGAGACCCAGTACTTC. This sequence encodes CASSPGGSETQYF.

There are many counts of this clonotype. J is TRBJ2-3 and V is TRBV15; D is undetermined. The ends were cut back, 0 bases at V and 6 bases at J, with 16 bases in the middle. The CDR3 is made up of 16 amino acids. Germline-derived CDR1 and CDR2 are LNHNV and YYDKDF (reference sequence). The CDR3 nucleotides read TGTGCCACCAGCAGAGATAGAGAGCAGCTGAGGGATACGCAGTATTTT. Encoded protein: CATSRDREQLRDTQYF.

The chain is built from TRBV20-1 and TRBJ2-7; D is ambiguous. The CDR3 runs 13 residues. With 6 bases removed from V and 0 bases from J, the gap between germline ends came to 12 bases. CDR1 is DFQATT, CDR2 SNEGSKA, per germline (reference sequence). The CDR3 sequence is CSAPGGSSYEQYF. CDR3 sequence (DNA): TGCAGTGCCCCCGGCGGCAGCTCCTACGAGCAGTACTTC.

This clonotype was observed a handful of times. J is TRBJ1-6 and V is TRBV9; no firm D call. CDR1 is SGDLS and CDR2 is YYNGEE in the germline V gene. The CDR3 spans 14 residues. V was shortened by 6 bases and J by 8 bases, with 15 bases between the two germline ends. CDR3 DNA: TGTGCCAGCACCCTCGGATTGGTGGATTCACCCCTCCACTTT. Its translation is CASTLGLVDSPLHF.

This clonotype was seen many times. V gene TRBV7-9 combines with J gene TRBJ2-5; D is perhaps TRBD2 (5 bases). The CDR3 runs to 14 residues. Trimming shortened V by 5 bases and J by 0 bases, and 10 bases separated the two germline ends. CDR1 and CDR2 (germline): SEHNR, FQNEAQ (reference sequence). The DNA for the CDR3 is TGTGCCAGCAGCCCGACGAGGGACCAAGAGACCCAGTACTTC. This sequence encodes CASSPTRDQETQYF.

This clonotype has at least ten counts. The chain couples TRBV20-1 to TRBJ2-1; D may be TRBD2 (5 bases). This CDR3 spans 15 amino acids. Germline V CDR1 and CDR2: DFQATT, SNEGSKA (reference sequence). Trimming took off 0 bases at V and 6 bases at J, with 15 bases between the two ends. Here the CDR3 reads CSARDMGRGANEQFF. CDR3 bases: TGCAGTGCTAGAGATATGGGCCGGGGAGCCAATGAGCAGTTCTTC.

The sample holds many counts of this clonotype. V gene TRBV5-1 combines with J gene TRBJ2-7; 7 bases are a match to TRBD1. Germline V gives CDR1 SGHRS, CDR2 YFSETQ. This CDR3 contains 16 residues. V dropped 3 bases and J dropped 3; count of bases not matched to a gene: 12. The chain's CDR3 is CASSSSTGRSIYEQYF. The CDR3 DNA reads TGCGCCAGCAGCTCCTCGACAGGGCGTTCAATCTACGAGCAGTACTTC. Full variable domain (missing parts from reference TRBV5-1 and TRBJ2-7): KAGVTQTPRYLIKTRGQQVTLSCSPISGHRSVSWYQQTPGQGLQFLFEYFSETQRNKGNFPGRFSGRQFSNSRSEMNVSTLELGDSALYLCASSSSTGRSIYEQYFGPGTRLTVT.

The chain's CDR3 is CSARDEGAGGRTEAFF. Here the CDR3 DNA reads TGCAGTGCTAGAGATGAGGGAGCAGGGGGGCGGACTGAAGCTTTCTTT. The chain links TRBV20-1 to TRBJ1-1, with 7 bases that match TRBD1. Trimming removed 0 bases from V and 5 bases from J; junction bases left unmatched: 12. Germline V gene data show CDR1 as DFQATT and CDR2 as SNEGSKA (reference sequence). The CDR3 length is 16 residues.

The V and J genes are TRBV9 and TRBJ2-1; 13 bases fit TRBD2. This CDR3 contains 19 residues. In germline, CDR1 is SGDLS, CDR2 YYNGEE. Unmatched junction bases numbered 12, after V lost 4 bases and J lost 2 bases. CDR3 region: CASSPSGTSGVGPYNEQFF. CDR3 sequence (DNA): TGTGCCAGCAGCCCTAGTGGGACTAGCGGGGTTGGCCCCTACAATGAGCAGTTCTTC.

Notes on this clonotype: A single base separates this from a much larger clone, so it may be a read error. The chain employs TRBV7-3 and TRBJ2-5, with 12 bases matching TRBD2. V shed 5 bases and J 5 bases; nucleotides not matched to a gene: 6. CDR3 length: 15 amino acids. The V gene's germline CDR1 is SGHTA and CDR2 FQGTGA. CDR3 sequence: CASSPSGGGTETQYF. CDR3 sequence (DNA): TGTGCCAGCAGCCCTAGCGGGGGGGGGACTGAGACCCAGTACTTC. Filled out from reference TRBV7-3 and TRBJ2-5, the complete variable domain reads GAGVSQTPSNKVTEKGKYVELRCDPISGHTALYWYRQSLGQGPEFLIYFQGTGAADDSGLPNDRFFAVRPEGSVSTLKIQRTERGDSAVYLCASSPSGGGTETQYFGPGTRLLVL.

The chain carries TRBV5-1 and TRBJ2-5; D uncertain. CDR3 length: 13 amino acids. Germline-derived CDR1 and CDR2 are SGHRS and YFSETQ. Trimming shortened V by 4 bases and J by 4 bases, and 11 bases separated the two germline ends. CDR3 amino acids: CASSALTGETQYF. In DNA, the CDR3 is TGCGCCAGCAGCGCACTGACGGGAGAGACCCAGTACTTC.

The rearrangement uses TRBV12-5 and TRBJ2-1, with TRBD2 matching over 7 bases. The length of the CDR3 is 16 residues. Unmatched junction bases numbered 3, after V lost 1 base and J lost 0 bases. Germline assignment: CDR1 LGHNT and CDR2 FRNRAP. This CDR3 reads CASGLGGLGSYNEQFF. The DNA for the CDR3 is TGTGCTAGTGGTTTGGGAGGACTAGGCTCCTACAATGAGCAGTTCTTC.

Concerning this clonotype: This clone may be a read error of a much larger clone one base away. This sequence joins TRBV9 and TRBJ2-1; TRBD2 matches at 7 bases. This CDR3 spans 15 amino acids. The germline V gene encodes CDR1 SGDLS and CDR2 YYNGEE. The CDR3 loop reads CAGSWRDYLSNEQFF. CDR3 DNA sequence: TGTGCCGGCAGCTGGCGGGACTACCTCTCCAATGAGCAGTTCTTC.

This clonotype has just a few counts. J is TRBJ1-2 and V is TRBV28; perhaps TRBD1 as D (5 bases). Germline CDR1 and CDR2: MDHEN and SYDVKM. The CDR3 contains 13 residues. V lost 2 bases to trimming and J lost 7 bases, with 11 bases between them. The CDR3 nucleotides read TGTGCCAGCAGTTTACCCAGGAGGGGTGGCTACACCTTC. It is translated as CASSLPRRGGYTF.

Points on this clonotype: With a much larger clone just one base away, this may be a read error. The rearrangement links TRBV7-9 to TRBJ1-4; D gene ambiguous. CDR3 length: 15 residues. The germline V gene has CDR1 SEHNR and CDR2 FQNEAQ (reference sequence). The chain's CDR3 is CASSLGMRTNEKPFF. CDR3 DNA: TGTGCCAGCAGCTTGGGAATGCGGACTAATGAAAAACCGTTTTTT. The full variable domain, rest sourced from reference TRBV7-9 and TRBJ1-4, is DTGVSQNPRHKITKRGQNVTFRCDPISEHNRLYWYRQTLGQGPEFLTYFQNEAQLEKSRLLSDRFSAERPKGSFSTLEIQRTEQGDSAMYLCASSLGMRTNEKPFFGSGTQLSVL.

The CDR3 region is CASSVGSRDNEQFF. DNA for the CDR3: TGTGCCAGCAGCGTAGGGTCCAGGGACAATGAGCAGTTCTTC. The chain uses TRBV9 and TRBJ2-1, with D possibly TRBD1 on 5 matching bases. Deletions cut 0 bases from V and 5 bases from J, with 9 bases between. CDR3 length: 14 residues. Germline CDR1 is SGDLS and CDR2 is YYNGEE.